This T cell receptor (beta chain) was observed in a study of response to subunit inactivated influenza vaccine. The V gene's germline CDR1 is SGHTS and CDR2 YDEGEE. V lost 1 base and J lost 3, with 10 bases in between. The CDR3 is made up of 14 amino acids. TCRdb reanalysed the RT-PCR reads using MiXCR and keeps one entry per CDR3 protein. In the table there are hundreds of thousands of distinct CDR3 sequences, 12% to 15% of which are singletons. The chain recombines TRBV5-8 with TRBJ2-5, with D unresolved. The sample in question was PBMCs from blood, obtained roughly 15 days before vaccination. The origin of this receptor is a man aged 50 or older who received an inactivated influenza vaccine. The CDR3 nucleotides read TGTGCCAGCAGCTTGAGTTGGGCGGAAGAGACCCAGTACTTC. Its protein is CASSLSWAEETQYF.